This TCR beta chain was identified in a study of blood T cell repertoires in COVID-19. Study details: Italy, Spain and the United States were the sources of the convalescent and acute COVID-19 samples. T cells, B-cell-depleted T cells, or PBMCs provided the cDNA or gDNA that served as material.

In the original processing: Amplified reference gene primers provided the basis for estimating nucleated cell counts. Clones were sequenced by immunoSEQ multiplex PCR, and TCRdb holds only the in-frame ones, with some missing. That table gives V, J and clone size, and the DNA gave D and trimming. Of hundreds of thousands of clones listed, roughly 87% are singletons. This CDR3 has 15 residues. CDR1 is SEHNR, CDR2 FQNEAQ, per germline (reference sequence). The ends lost 7 bases at V and 1 base at J; junction bases unmatched: 5. Sequences were obtained from PBMCs or T cells enriched from blood (not recorded which). The source of this sequence is a young woman who had recovered from COVID-19. V and J are TRBV7-9 and TRBJ2-2; TRBD2 aligns across 8 bases. CDR3 loop: CASTGTSQNTGELFF. The CDR3 DNA follows: TGTGCCAGCACGGGGACTAGTCAGAACACCGGGGAGCTGTTTTTT.